This TCR beta chain emerged from a study of response to subunit inactivated influenza vaccine. V lost 7 bases and J lost 4, with 13 bases in between. Germline loops: CDR1 MNHNS, CDR2 SASEGT. The CDR3 is made up of 13 amino acids. TCRdb reprocessed the RT-PCR reads with MiXCR, giving one entry per CDR3 protein. The data contain approximately 700,000 distinct CDR3 sequences, around 14% of them singletons. This clonotype occurred a few times. This sample comprised PBMCs from blood, obtained roughly 12 days after vaccination. The genes are TRBV6-1 and TRBJ1-1, with a possible D match to TRBD1 (5 bases). The sequence derives from a middle-aged man who received an inactivated influenza vaccine. The CDR3 reads CASNRGVSTEAFF. The DNA for the CDR3 is TGTGCCAGCAATCGAGGGGTGAGCACTGAAGCTTTCTTT.